This T cell receptor beta chain appears in the sequencing data of a study of blood T cells in healthy people across ages. Broader study findings: Naive CD4+ cells and diversity were both higher in long-lived donors than in aged donors.

Ten or more counts support this clonotype. What it binds is not known. Healthy Russian Caucasian donors spanned ages about 6 to 100 years. Total RNA amounts of at least 5.5 micrograms were extracted per sample. For the second PCR, which ran for roughly 7 to 11 cycles, a sample-barcoded 5' primer and a J-beta primer mix were used. A minimum of 3 million CDR3-containing paired-end reads was obtained for each sample. TCRdb analysed the 5' RACE reads with MiXCR anew, one entry per CDR3 protein. This sample yields 1.5 million to 2 million distinct CDR3 sequences, of which about 28% are seen a single time; 7% to 9% belongs to the top ten. Material: blood. This receptor was obtained from a woman in her 30s in good health.

CDR3: CASSQVGGGGAYSNQPQHF. CDR3 DNA: TGCGCCAGCAGCCAAGTGGGGGGCGGAGGGGCTTATAGCAATCAGCCCCAGCATTTT. The J gene is TRBJ1-5, the V gene TRBV4-1; perhaps TRBD1 as D (6 bases). Germline V gives CDR1 MGHRA, CDR2 YSYEKL. The CDR3 is made up of 19 amino acids. The V end lost 1 base, the J end lost 0 bases, and 19 bases lay between the germline ends.